This T cell receptor (beta chain) was captured by sequencing in a study of human T cells and chemical hapten exposure. This clonotype was detected ten times or more. The antigen remains unidentified. Described time point: healthy volunteer bleed at 2 weeks. Total RNA was isolated from unfractionated whole blood. Findings of the study overall: No shift was seen in TCRs above 1 in 1000 frequency with DPC sensitization.

Trimming cost V 0 bases and J 2 bases, with 10 bases left between them. The germline gives CDR1 MGHRA, CDR2 YSYEKL. The CDR3 spans 15 residues. Individual cDNA molecules had unique molecular identifiers attached to them by the library. In the original processing: A per-sample median of roughly 100,000 TCRs was observed, with a range of roughly 20,000 to 750,000. TCRdb re-called the RACE reads through MiXCR, storing one row per CDR3 protein. Here the V and J calls rest on TCRdb's processing, not on the authors' analysis. The sample lists 85,000 to 95,000 distinct CDR3 sequences; about 8.7% were seen once.

The V gene is TRBV4-1, the J gene TRBJ2-5; no definite D call. This clonotype was obtained from a female donor in good health. Some clones in this sample may be carry-over from other donors' samples. The specimen was whole blood. The CDR3 reads CASSQDRPFQETQYF. The CDR3 coding sequence is TGCGCCAGCAGCCAAGATAGGCCTTTTCAAGAGACCCAGTACTTC.